This TCR beta chain was identified during a study of siplizumab effects on memory and regulatory T cells. Sequencing used immunoSEQ multiplex PCR; TCRdb keeps in-frame clones, though not all of them. This sample has fewer than 85,000 clones, with around 93% found just once. The CDR3 is made up of 13 amino acids. CDR1 MNHEY and CDR2 SVGAGI come from the germline V gene. Unmatched junction bases numbered 10, after V lost 8 bases and J lost 9 bases. Input material: CD8+ T cells sorted from blood. This clonotype was obtained from a human donor in good health. V gene TRBV6-5 combines with J gene TRBJ2-1, with 7 bases fitting TRBD2. The DNA for the CDR3 is TGTGCCAGCGCCCCTGGTAGCGGGTTTGAGCAGTTCTTC. Residues: CASAPGSGFEQFF.